A selection of T cell receptor beta chains follows, all from one sample in a study of cytomegalovirus exposure and HLA in healthy donors. Libraries were prepared by immunoSEQ multiplex PCR; TCRdb keeps only in-frame clonotypes and omits some of them. The sample lists around 130,000 clones, around three quarters seen once, with 2% to 2.5% in the top ten. The sample was PBMCs. The receptors come from a man aged 18 to 35 in good health and CMV-seronegative. CDR3s include the opening cysteine and the closing phenylalanine or tryptophan.

cdr3_aa: CASSEGRGFSYEQYF; v_call: TRBV2; cdr3_length: 15
cdr3_aa: CASIPGKNTEAFF; v_call: TRBV6-5; cdr3_length: 13
cdr3_aa: CASRDGASVSSYNEQFF; v_call: TRBV2; cdr3_length: 17
cdr3_aa: CAIRDFRNEQYF; v_call: TRBV6-1; cdr3_length: 12
cdr3_aa: CASSVRHGTNTEAFF; v_call: TRBV6-6; cdr3_length: 15
cdr3_aa: CAWRSTGVYGYTF; v_call: TRBV30; cdr3_length: 13
cdr3_aa: CASTLKRYEQYF; v_call: TRBV2; cdr3_length: 12
cdr3_aa: CASSSTEDREAFF; v_call: TRBV6-5; cdr3_length: 13
cdr3_aa: CASSRLAGSYEQYF; v_call: TRBV7-8; cdr3_length: 14
cdr3_aa: CAWTLAVFGYGYTF; v_call: TRBV30; cdr3_length: 14
cdr3_aa: CASSHWGLVGTEAFF; v_call: TRBV14; cdr3_length: 15
cdr3_aa: CASSQLYMVAGGNTGELFF; v_call: TRBV14; cdr3_length: 19
cdr3_aa: CASSSGFNEQFF; v_call: TRBV7-8; cdr3_length: 12
cdr3_aa: CASSSGLAGGDEQFF; v_call: TRBV7-3; cdr3_length: 15
cdr3_aa: CASSDHGPGGQPQHF; v_call: TRBV25-1; cdr3_length: 15
cdr3_aa: CASSQTSGSETQYF; v_call: TRBV7-9; cdr3_length: 14
cdr3_aa: CASSQTTGAVDQPQHF; v_call: TRBV4-1; cdr3_length: 16